This T cell receptor beta chain appears in the sequencing data of a study of post-analysis software for immune sequencing data. Across the study: There were relapsing-remitting, secondary progressive and progressive-relapsing multiple sclerosis among the disease courses included.

In its sample, this clonotype was seen a few times. Its antigen is not known. Overall study findings and caveats: Those with multiple sclerosis, the patient group, showed significantly lower normalized Chao1 diversity than controls. Batch-matched samples strongly co-clustered by F measure.

Unique molecular identifiers tagged the TCR beta cDNA libraries. Roughly 500,000 cDNA molecules were obtained per 1 to 10 million input T cells. TCRdb fed the PCR reads into MiXCR, producing one record per CDR3 protein. The sample holds hundreds of thousands of distinct CDR3 sequences, roughly two fifths seen once. The receptor was isolated from a girl aged 10 to 17 with multiple sclerosis. The sample taken for sequencing was blood.

CDR3 nucleotides: TGCGCCAGCAGCCTTGGACTAGCGAACTACGAGCAGTACTTC. As protein: CASSLGLANYEQYF. The chain couples TRBV5-1 to TRBJ2-7; 9 nucleotides line up with TRBD2. Per germline, CDR1 SGHRS and CDR2 YFSETQ. Losses at the gene ends were 4 bases for V and 3 bases for J; bases not matched to a gene: 5. The CDR3 sequence is 14 residues long.